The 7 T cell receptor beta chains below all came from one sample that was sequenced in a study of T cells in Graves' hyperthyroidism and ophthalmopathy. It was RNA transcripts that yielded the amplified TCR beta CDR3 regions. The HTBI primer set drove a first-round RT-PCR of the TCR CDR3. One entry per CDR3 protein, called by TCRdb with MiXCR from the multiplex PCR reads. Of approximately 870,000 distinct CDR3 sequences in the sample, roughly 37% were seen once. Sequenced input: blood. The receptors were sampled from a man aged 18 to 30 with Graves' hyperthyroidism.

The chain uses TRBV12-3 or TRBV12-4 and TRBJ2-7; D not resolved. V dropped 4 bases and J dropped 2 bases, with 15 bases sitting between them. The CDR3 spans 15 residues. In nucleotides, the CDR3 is TGTGCCAGCAGTTCTCGCACAGATACAACCTACGAGCAGTACTTC. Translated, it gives CASSSRTDTTYEQYF.

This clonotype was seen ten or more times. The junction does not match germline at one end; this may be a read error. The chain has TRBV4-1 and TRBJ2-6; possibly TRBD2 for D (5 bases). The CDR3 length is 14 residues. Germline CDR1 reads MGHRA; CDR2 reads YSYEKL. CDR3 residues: CASSQHSGANVLTF. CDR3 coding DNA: TGTGCTAGCAGCCAACATTCTGGGGCCAACGTCCTGACTTTC.

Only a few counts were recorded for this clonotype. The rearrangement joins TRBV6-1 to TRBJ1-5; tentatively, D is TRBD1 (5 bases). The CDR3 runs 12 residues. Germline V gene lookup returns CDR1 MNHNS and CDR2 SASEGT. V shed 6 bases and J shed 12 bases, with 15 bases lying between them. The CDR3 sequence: CASRVTSGVQHF. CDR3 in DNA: TGTGCCAGCAGAGTAACGTCGGGGGTCCAGCATTTT.

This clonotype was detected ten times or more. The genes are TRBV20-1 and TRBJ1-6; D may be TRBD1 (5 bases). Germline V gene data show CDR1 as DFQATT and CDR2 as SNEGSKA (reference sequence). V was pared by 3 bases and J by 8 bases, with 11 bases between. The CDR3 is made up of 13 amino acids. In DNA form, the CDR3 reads TGCAGTGCTAGTCTGGGGCGTGATTCACCCCTCCACTTT. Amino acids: CSASLGRDSPLHF.

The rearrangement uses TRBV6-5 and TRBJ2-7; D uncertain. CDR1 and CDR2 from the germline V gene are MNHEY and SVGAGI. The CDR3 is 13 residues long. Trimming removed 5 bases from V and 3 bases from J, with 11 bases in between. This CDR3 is CASSVASYYEQYF. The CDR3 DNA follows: TGTGCCAGCAGTGTGGCAAGTTACTACGAGCAGTACTTC.

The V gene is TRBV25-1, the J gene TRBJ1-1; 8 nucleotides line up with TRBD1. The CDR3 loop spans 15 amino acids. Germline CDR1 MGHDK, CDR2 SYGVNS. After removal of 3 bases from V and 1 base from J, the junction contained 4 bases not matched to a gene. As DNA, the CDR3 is TGTGCCAGCAGTGATTTGGGACAGGAGAACACTGAAGCTTTCTTT. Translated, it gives CASSDLGQENTEAFF.

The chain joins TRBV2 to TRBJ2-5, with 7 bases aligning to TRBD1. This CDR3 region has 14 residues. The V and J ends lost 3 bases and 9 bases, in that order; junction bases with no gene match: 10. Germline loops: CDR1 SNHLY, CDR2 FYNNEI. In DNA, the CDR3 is TGTGCCAGCAGTGACGAGGGGTTGGGACAGCCCCAGTACTTC. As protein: CASSDEGLGQPQYF.